This TCR beta chain was sequenced for a study of T-cell reconstitution after alpha-beta-depleted transplantation in children. This clonotype was counted ten times or more. As it was prepared, the TCRbeta library received unique molecular identifiers. TCRdb called the PCR reads again in MiXCR, with one record for every CDR3 protein. The sample contains about 300,000 distinct CDR3 sequences, roughly a tenth of which appear only once. Germline CDR1 SGHTA, CDR2 FQGNSA. With 7 bases removed from V and 9 bases from J, the gap between germline ends came to 11 bases. The CDR3 contains 11 residues. The source material was PBMCs, sampled before TCRalphabeta/CD19-depleted stem cell transplant. The TCR comes from a boy in the first two years of life with acute myeloid leukemia, due to receive a stem cell transplant. V usage is TRBV7-2 and J usage is TRBJ2-3, with a possible D match to TRBD2 (6 bases). The CDR3 DNA reads TGTGCCAGCATTGGAGGGAGAACGCAGTATTTT. Translating it yields CASIGGRTQYF.